What follows are 32 T cell receptor beta chains derived from one specimen sequenced in a study of blood T cell repertoires in COVID-19. Here immunoSEQ multiplex PCR was the method, and the copy in TCRdb shows in-frame clones only, minus some. The sample contains approximately 300,000 clones, around 84% of which appear only once. Sequencing input: PBMCs or T cells enriched from blood (not recorded which). Receptors originate from a woman aged 25-40 years who had been exposed to COVID-19.

V usage is TRBV7-6 and J usage is TRBJ2-5; D is perhaps TRBD2 (6 bases). Germline V gives CDR1 SGHVS, CDR2 FNYEAQ. Trimming stripped 0 bases from V and 4 bases from J, with 9 bases between. This CDR3 is 14 amino acids long. CDR3 in amino acids: CASSLAGGRETQYF. CDR3 sequence (DNA): TGTGCCAGCAGCTTAGCTGGAGGGCGAGAGACCCAGTACTTC.

The chain joins TRBV18 to TRBJ2-2, with D perhaps TRBD2 (5 bases). The germline V gene encodes CDR1 KGHSH and CDR2 LQKENI. Between the trimmed V and J ends, which lost 0 bases and 0 bases, there was a span of 17 bases. This CDR3 is built from 19 residues. The CDR3 coding sequence is TGTGCCAGCTCACCACCTGGAGGACGCAGAGAAGCGAACACCGGGGAGCTGTTTTTT. Translation: CASSPPGGRREANTGELFF.

The CDR3 DNA follows: TGCGCCAGCAGCGCAGGACTAGCGGGAGGACCTTACAATGAGCAGTTCTTC. This translates into CASSAGLAGGPYNEQFF. The rearrangement uses TRBV5-1 and TRBJ2-1; 14 positions agree with TRBD2. Germline CDR1 reads SGHRS; CDR2 reads YFSETQ. Trimming cost V 4 bases and J 4 bases; bases outside gene matches: 7. The CDR3 runs to 17 residues.

This chain connects TRBV12-3 or TRBV12-4 to TRBJ1-5; D is ambiguous. The V and J ends lost 6 bases and 6 bases respectively, with 12 bases between them. This CDR3 comprises 13 residues. The CDR3 region has the DNA TGTGCCAGCAGCCTAGCGAGGGCTCAGCCCCAGCATTTT. It translates to CASSLARAQPQHF.

This clone is a singleton in its sample. The chain employs TRBV11-3 and TRBJ2-1, with D uncertain. The ends were cut back, 5 bases at V and 2 bases at J, with 7 bases in the middle. The CDR3 loop spans 13 amino acids. Germline CDR1 reads SGHNT; CDR2 reads YENEEA. In nucleotides, the CDR3 is TGTGCCAGCAGCCCTGAGACCTACAATGAGCAGTTCTTC. Translated, it gives CASSPETYNEQFF.

This clone has a handful of counts. The V gene is TRBV19, the J gene TRBJ1-1; D is undetermined. The CDR3 consists of 13 residues. V lost 2 bases to trimming and J lost 3 bases, with 7 bases between them. Germline CDR1 reads LNHDA; CDR2 reads SQIVND (reference sequence). This CDR3 is CASSIISDTEAFF. In nucleotides, the CDR3 is TGTGCCAGTAGTATAATAAGCGACACTGAAGCTTTCTTT.

The chain links TRBV18 to TRBJ2-7, with D unresolved. This CDR3 has 14 amino acids. The germline V gene encodes CDR1 KGHSH and CDR2 LQKENI. Trimming pared 3 bases from V and 3 bases from J, leaving 12 bases between. CDR3 coding DNA: TGTGCCAGCTCACCCCGAGAGTTGAGCTACGAGCAGTACTTC. Translated, it gives CASSPRELSYEQYF.

The chain links TRBV27 to TRBJ1-6, with 9 bases identical to TRBD1. From germline, CDR1 is MNHEY and CDR2 SMNVEV (reference sequence). V trimming: 6 bases; J trimming: 0 bases; junction bases outside the gene matches: 3. CDR3 length: 16 residues. The CDR3 protein is CASRTTGGSYNSPLHF. The CDR3 coding sequence is TGTGCCAGCAGAACGACAGGGGGCTCCTATAATTCACCCCTCCACTTT.

The gene calls are TRBV24-1 and TRBJ2-3; 9 bases agree with TRBD2. Germline V gives CDR1 KGHDR, CDR2 SFDVKD. This CDR3 comprises 16 residues. Trimming removed 10 bases from V and 3 bases from J; junction bases left unmatched: 13. The CDR3 spells CATSIGLAMGTDTQYF. The DNA for the CDR3 is TGTGCCACTTCGATCGGACTAGCGATGGGGACAGATACGCAGTATTTT.

This clone appeared once. This CDR3 reads CASSPSGRYNEQFF. CDR3 nucleotide sequence: TGTGCCAGCAGCCCAAGCGGGAGATACAATGAGCAGTTCTTC. The chain recombines TRBV14 with TRBJ2-1, with TRBD2 matching over 8 bases. The germline CDR1 and CDR2 sequences are SGHDN and FVKESK. The CDR3 sequence is 14 residues long. V lost 4 bases and J lost 4; bases outside the gene matches: 3.

This chain connects TRBV2 to TRBJ1-1, with TRBD1 identical over 8 bases. CDR3 length: 13 amino acids. J lost 9 bases, V lost 0 bases, and 3 bases had no gene match. Germline CDR1 SNHLY, CDR2 FYNNEI. CDR3 nucleotides: TGTGCCAGCAGTGAAGCGGCAGGGGGCAAAGCTTTCTTT. This gives the protein CASSEAAGGKAFF.

The J gene is TRBJ2-7, the V gene TRBV2, with 13 bases lining up with TRBD2. CDR3 length: 17 amino acids. The J segment lost 3 bases and the V segment lost 6 bases, leaving 11 bases of the junction unmatched. Germline CDR1 and CDR2: SNHLY and FYNNEI. In nucleotides, the CDR3 is TGTGCCAGCAGGGCCGGACTAGCGGGAGAAGGTGTCTACGAGCAGTACTTC. This encodes CASRAGLAGEGVYEQYF.

V and J are TRBV24-1 and TRBJ1-1; D not resolved. Germline CDR1 is KGHDR and CDR2 is SFDVKD. V was trimmed by 4 bases and J by 3 bases, leaving 5 bases between them. The CDR3 runs to 12 residues. The chain's CDR3 is CATSERDTEAFF. The CDR3 coding sequence is TGTGCCACCAGTGAACGCGACACTGAAGCTTTCTTT.

The V call is TRBV19, the J call TRBJ1-2; no clear D gene. The CDR3 spans 13 residues. CDR1 is LNHDA, CDR2 SQIVND, per germline (reference sequence). Trimming removed 3 bases from V and 5 bases from J, with 10 bases in between. As DNA, the CDR3 is TGTGCCAGTAGTATTAACGGAGAATATGGCTACACCTTC. Its protein product is CASSINGEYGYTF.

V is TRBV19 and J is TRBJ1-5; D possibly corresponds to TRBD1 (5 bases). The germline V and J ends were trimmed by 5 bases and 3 bases, with 17 bases remaining between them. Germline-derived CDR1 and CDR2 are LNHDA and SQIVND (reference sequence). The CDR3 spans 16 residues. CDR3 DNA sequence: TGTGCCAGTAGTCCTTACACAGGAAAGGCCAATCAGCCCCAGCATTTT. Amino acids: CASSPYTGKANQPQHF.

The CDR3 is CASSVRGSGGEQYF. In nucleotides, the CDR3 is TGTGCCAGCAGTGTTCGAGGTTCGGGGGGGGAGCAGTACTTC. The chain uses TRBV2 and TRBJ2-7, with 8 bases lining up with TRBD2. CDR3 length: 14 residues. Germline V lookup: CDR1 SNHLY, CDR2 FYNNEI. V trimming: 4 bases; J trimming: 7 bases; junction bases outside the gene matches: 9.

The chain is built from TRBV12-2 and TRBJ2-2; whether TRBD2, the table's D call, matches the DNA was not checked. TRBV12-2 is an annotated pseudogene. CDR3 length: 22 amino acids. The CDR3 DNA reads TGTGCAAGTCGCTTAGGAAGGGGTTTGGGTACTCTAGCGGGAGGGAACACCGGGGAGCTGTTTTTT. It codes for CASRLGRGLGTLAGGNTGELFF.

J is TRBJ1-2 and V is TRBV5-6; 7 bases align to TRBD1. CDR1 is SGHDT, CDR2 YYEEEE, per germline. Trimming cost V 4 bases and J 6 bases; bases outside gene matches: 6. The CDR3 runs 13 residues. CDR3 DNA sequence: TGTGCCAGCAGCCGAGACAGGGTACATGGCTACACCTTC. It is translated as CASSRDRVHGYTF.

This clone came up once. This sequence joins TRBV21-1 and TRBJ2-2; the table's D call of TRBD1 was not tested on the DNA. TRBV21-1 is classified as a pseudogene. The CDR3 covers 17 residues. This CDR3 is CASSKEVVQSLNGELFF. The DNA for the CDR3 is TGTGCCAGCAGCAAAGAAGTTGTTCAGTCCCTTAACGGGGAGCTGTTTTTT.

The chain carries TRBV10-1 and TRBJ2-1; 8 bases align to TRBD2. Unmatched junction bases numbered 4, after V lost 1 base and J lost 8 bases. This CDR3 has 14 amino acids. The germline gives CDR1 WNHNN, CDR2 SYGVQD (reference sequence). In DNA form, the CDR3 reads TGCGCCAGCAGTGAGTTCGGGGGGGAGGATGAGCAGTTCTTC. This translates into CASSEFGGEDEQFF.

This clone was found a few times. CDR3 protein: CASSFFGGGGEQYF. Here the CDR3 DNA reads TGTGCCAGCAGTTTCTTTGGGGGAGGGGGCGAGCAGTACTTC. The chain links TRBV28 to TRBJ2-7; perhaps TRBD2 as D (7 bases). The germline V gene encodes CDR1 MDHEN and CDR2 SYDVKM. The CDR3 extends over 14 amino acids. V lost 3 bases to trimming and J lost 6 bases, with 15 bases between them.

J is TRBJ2-1 and V is TRBV5-6, with 13 bases lining up with TRBD2. The CDR3 loop spans 15 amino acids. With V trimmed by 6 bases and J by 5 bases, 5 bases remained unmatched. Germline CDR1 and CDR2: SGHDT and YYEEEE. The CDR3 protein is CASTPLAGGNNEQFF. The CDR3 DNA is TGTGCCAGCACCCCACTAGCGGGGGGGAACAATGAGCAGTTCTTC.

The chain joins TRBV14 to TRBJ1-2; TRBD1 matches at 7 bases. Germline CDR1 is SGHDN and CDR2 is FVKESK. Losses at the gene ends were 4 bases for V and 2 bases for J; bases not matched to a gene: 7. The CDR3 is 15 amino acids. CDR3 loop: CASSPIGQENYGYTF. DNA of the CDR3: TGTGCCAGCAGCCCAATTGGACAGGAAAACTATGGCTACACCTTC.

The chain recombines TRBV6-7 with TRBJ2-2, with 8 nucleotides matching TRBD2. TRBV6-7 is reported as an ORF; its role is uncertain. The length of the CDR3 is 15 residues. V lost 6 bases and J lost 6; bases outside the gene matches: 9. As DNA, the CDR3 is TGTGCCAGCAGCCTTAGCGGGGCAGGGGCCGGGGAGCTGTTTTTT. Translated: CASSLSGAGAGELFF.

The genes are TRBV28 and TRBJ2-1, with TRBD2 matching over 12 bases. The CDR3 runs 14 residues. Per germline, CDR1 MDHEN and CDR2 SYDVKM. V was clipped by 5 bases and J by 7 bases; unmatched bases: 3. CDR3 residues: CASSTTSGSNEQFF. The CDR3, as DNA: TGTGCCAGCAGTACGACTAGCGGGAGTAATGAGCAGTTCTTC.

The V and J genes are TRBV3-1 (or the pseudogene TRBV3-2) and TRBJ2-1; TRBD1 agrees at 7 bases. V trimming: 0 bases; J trimming: 9 bases; junction bases outside the gene matches: 5. CDR1 is LGHDT and CDR2 is YNNKEL in the germline V gene (reference sequence). The CDR3 consists of 14 residues. The CDR3 spells CASSQEEGAVEQFF. DNA of the CDR3: TGTGCCAGCAGCCAAGAAGAGGGGGCGGTTGAGCAGTTCTTC.

The genes are TRBV15 and TRBJ2-4; tentative D call: TRBD1 (5 bases). The V end was cut by 0 bases, the J end by 5 bases, with 14 bases between. CDR1 LNHNV and CDR2 YYDKDF come from the germline V gene (reference sequence). This CDR3 is built from 16 residues. CDR3 sequence: CATSRDQGGMENIQYF. DNA for the CDR3: TGTGCCACCAGCAGAGATCAGGGTGGGATGGAAAACATTCAGTACTTC.

This clone has just one count. V is TRBV7-3 and J is TRBJ2-1, with a weak D call TRBD2 (6 bases). Germline V gene lookup returns CDR1 SGHTA and CDR2 FQGTGA. V was pared by 3 bases and J by 9 bases, with 18 bases between. CDR3 length: 15 residues. In DNA form, the CDR3 reads TGTGCCAGCAGCTTCGGCGGGAAAGGATTCAGTGAGCAGTTCTTC. This translates into CASSFGGKGFSEQFF.

This chain uses TRBV30 with TRBJ1-2; tentatively, D is TRBD1 (5 bases). Trimming shortened V by 4 bases and J by 4 bases, and 16 bases separated the two germline ends. CDR1 and CDR2 from the germline V gene are GTSNPN and SVGIG (reference sequence). This CDR3 contains 14 residues. The CDR3 coding sequence is TGTGCCTGGACCATGCCCAGGGCCTCCTATGGCTACACCTTC. Its protein product is CAWTMPRASYGYTF.

The gene calls are TRBV27 and TRBJ1-2; 7 bases are shared with TRBD1. This CDR3 is 14 amino acids long. From germline, CDR1 is MNHEY and CDR2 SMNVEV (reference sequence). Germline trimming cut 3 bases from V and 6 bases from J; bases unmatched to any gene: 7. The CDR3 sequence: CASSLSQGGNGYTF. DNA of the CDR3: TGTGCCAGCAGTTTGTCCCAGGGGGGAAATGGCTACACCTTC.

The chain combines TRBV6-5 with TRBJ1-2; no firm D call. This CDR3 region has 13 residues. The germline V and J ends were trimmed by 8 bases and 8 bases, with 18 bases remaining between them. Germline V CDR1 and CDR2: MNHEY, SVGAGI. CDR3 amino acids: CASLSYEGEGYTF. The CDR3, as DNA: TGTGCCAGCTTATCATATGAGGGCGAGGGCTACACCTTC.

This chain links TRBV2 with TRBJ2-7, with 7 bases lining up with TRBD1. V was clipped by 6 bases and J by 0 bases; unmatched bases: 5. CDR1 is SNHLY and CDR2 is FYNNEI in the germline V gene. The CDR3 contains 14 residues. CDR3 coding DNA: TGTGCCAGCAGCTCACAGGGGAGCTCCTACGAGCAGTACTTC. It codes for CASSSQGSSYEQYF.